This TCR beta chain emerged from a study of T cells in Graves' hyperthyroidism and ophthalmopathy (dated by TCRdb to between 2018 and 2021). Looking at the study overall: Peripheral blood was sampled at the time of initial diagnosis, prior to any treatment. TCR V-J signatures able to tell the groups apart were searched for in a discovery cohort of about a hundred patients, of whom approximately 40 had Graves' ophthalmopathy and some 60 had stable Graves' hyperthyroidism. Prospective prediction of ophthalmopathy was tested in an independent validation cohort of 18 to 20 hyperthyroidism patients and 15 to 17 patients who later progressed to ophthalmopathy. The 90 to 100 discovery patients were randomly divided into training and test sets at a 7:3 ratio. In addition, the study compared T-cell repertoires in thyroid tissue and in blood from five or six Graves' hyperthyroidism patients. Once sampling was done, hyperthyroidism patients were given methimazole at a starting dose of 30 mg daily, whereas ophthalmopathy patients were given high-dose intravenous methylprednisolone. The paper describes TCR Vbeta CDR3 sequencing of 135 peripheral blood samples, made up of 43 ophthalmopathy patients, roughly 80 hyperthyroidism patients and 17 progressor patients.

The full study reports these points: No statistical method was used to fix the sample size in advance, and group allocation was not hidden from the investigators. In validation, progression to ophthalmopathy was predicted by the model with about 70% sensitivity and roughly 76% specificity, a median of approximately 6.5 months before onset. Blood samples also contained most of the expanded thyroid clonotypes (frequency above 0.001), which suggests that blood repertoires may reflect thyroid immune responses. In cross-validation, a model built on a 13 V-J signature told ophthalmopathy apart from stable hyperthyroidism with approximately 90% sensitivity and roughly 83% specificity, and in testing the same model reached 80%/75%.

This clonotype was detected ten times or more. This receptor's antigen is unknown. No qualities accompany the bases; no much larger clone lies one base away. The TCR beta CDR3 regions were amplified from the RNA transcripts. The TCR CDR3 was subjected to a first round of RT-PCR using the HTBI primer set and the Qiagen OneStep RT-PCR kit. Libraries were constructed in a second round of multiplex PCR, after which size selection and purification were carried out. Libraries were sequenced paired-end with 100 bp reads on an Illumina HiSeq2000. The original methods were these. SOAPnuke was used to process the raw data, throwing out any read that contained adapters or uncalled bases, had a mean Phred below 15, or lacked an exact constant-primer or identifier match. High-quality paired reads were merged using COPE v1.2.5, and each unique nucleotide sequence was defined as a clonotype. Clonotypes were aligned to IMGT TRBV, TRBD and TRBJ reference segments using MiTCR v1.1. The analysis was restricted to V-J combinations with a frequency above 0.0001, which together covered 99% to 99.2% of the repertoires. A TCS score was defined as the ratio between F50 (clonal expansion) and ExV (chaos), using BLOSUM62-based TCRdist between CDR3 peptides within each V-J. Welch's t-statistics and random forest reduced 514 V-J features to about 12, which were used in a naive Bayes classifier (R e1071). TCRdb trimmed the raw reads at Q25, called clones with MiXCR and kept productive beta chains. Entries are consolidated by CDR3 protein sequence, retaining the most common genes and DNA. These V and J calls are TCRdb output, not the study's own analysis. The sample profile shows under 700,000 distinct CDR3 sequences; 16% of them were found once. Jointly, the top ten make up 18% of the sample.

Graves' hyperthyroidism was defined as stable when no progression to ophthalmopathy occurred over 18 months of follow-up. Hyperthyroidism patients were aged 18 to 65 years and newly diagnosed, with disease duration of less than 2 months. Exclusion was applied to patients with uncontrolled infections, other autoimmune diseases, pregnancy or lactation. Diagnoses were established on the basis of clinical symptoms, serum thyroxine and TRAb, thyroid ultrasound, and orbital computed tomography. PBMCs were separated from roughly 9.3 ml of fresh peripheral blood using Ficoll-Paque density gradient centrifugation. Total RNA was extracted with Trizol reagent, and quality was checked on an Agilent 2100 Bioanalyzer. V is clipped by 9 bases and J by 9 bases, and the sequence between their germline boundaries is 24 bases long. The CDR3 has 15 amino acids, counting the end cysteine and phenylalanine. The entry retains the CDR3 DNA only, 45 bases that are in frame from base 1. CDR1 SNHLY and CDR2 FYNNEI were looked up in the germline V gene.

The sample taken for sequencing was blood. The sequence derives from a woman younger than 35 with Graves' hyperthyroidism. The sequence is built from TRBV2 and TRBJ1-3; TRBD1 is a weak D gene call, 5 bases matching. The CDR3 has the sequence CASYPWDERGGTIYF. The nucleotide sequence is TGTGCCAGTTACCCCTGGGACGAGCGGGGAGGCACCATATATTTT. With the rest looked up from the reference TRBV2 and TRBJ1-3 genes rather than sequenced, the full variable domain is EPEVTQTPSHQVTQMGQEVILRCVPISNHLYFYWYRQILGQKVEFLVSFYNNEISEKSEIFDDQFSVERPDGSNFTLKIRSTKLEDSAMYFCASYPWDERGGTIYFGEGSWLTVV.